This entry features one TCR beta chain sequence. Patients with Susac syndrome met the recently defined diagnostic criteria for definite or probable disease. TEMRA cells were FACS-enriched and CD8+ and CD4+ T cells negatively isolated. CDR3 length: 14 amino acids. V was clipped by 4 bases and J by 0 bases, with 11 bases between them. Germline V gene data show CDR1 as SGHDT and CDR2 as YYEEEE. The data belong to a study of CD8 T cells in Susac syndrome. Whole-study context: The Susac syndrome patients were therapy-naive, on corticosteroids, or on intravenous immunoglobulin alone at blood draw.

An input of about 0.45 to 1 ug of RNA was subjected to reverse transcription using random hexamers. With immunoSEQ multiplex PCR, TCR beta CDR3 was amplified across 54 Vbeta and 13 Jbeta. TCRdb passed the immunoSEQ multiplex PCR reads through MiXCR, listing each CDR3 protein once. The repertoire holds approximately 190,000 distinct CDR3 sequences, with around nine tenths as singletons. The V call is TRBV5-6, the J call TRBJ2-7; D uncertain. The sequence was obtained from a human donor with Susac syndrome. Sequenced input: CD4+ T cells from PBMCs. As DNA, the CDR3 is TGTGCCAGCAGCGGCCAGTCTAGCTCCTACGAGCAGTACTTC. It yields the protein CASSGQSSSYEQYF.